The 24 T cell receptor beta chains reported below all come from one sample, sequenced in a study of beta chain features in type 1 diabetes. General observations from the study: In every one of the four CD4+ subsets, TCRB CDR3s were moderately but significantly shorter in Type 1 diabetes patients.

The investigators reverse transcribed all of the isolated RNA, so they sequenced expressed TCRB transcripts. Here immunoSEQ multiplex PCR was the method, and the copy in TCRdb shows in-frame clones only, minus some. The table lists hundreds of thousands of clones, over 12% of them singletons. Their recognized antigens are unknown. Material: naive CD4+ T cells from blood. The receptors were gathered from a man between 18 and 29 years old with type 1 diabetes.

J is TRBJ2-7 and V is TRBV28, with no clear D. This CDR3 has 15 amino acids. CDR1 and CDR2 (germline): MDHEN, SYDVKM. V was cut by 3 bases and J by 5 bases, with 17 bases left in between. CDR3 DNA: TGTGCCAGCAGTTTGTCCGGGCAGGCGATACACGAGCAGTACTTC. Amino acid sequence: CASSLSGQAIHEQYF.

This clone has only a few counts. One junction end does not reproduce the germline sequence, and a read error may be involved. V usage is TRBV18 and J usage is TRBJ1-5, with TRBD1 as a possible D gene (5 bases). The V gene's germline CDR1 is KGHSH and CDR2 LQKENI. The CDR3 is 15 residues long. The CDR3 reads CASSPMGGSNQPQHF. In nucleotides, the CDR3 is TGTGCCAGCTCACCAATGGGGGGAAGCAACCAGCCCCAGCATTTT. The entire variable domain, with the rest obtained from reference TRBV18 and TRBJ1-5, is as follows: NAGVMQNPRHLVRRRGQEARLRCSPMKGHSHVYWYRQLPEEGLKFMVYLQKENIIDESGMPKERFSAEFPKEGPSILRIQQVVRGDSAAYFCASSPMGGSNQPQHFGDGTRLSIL.

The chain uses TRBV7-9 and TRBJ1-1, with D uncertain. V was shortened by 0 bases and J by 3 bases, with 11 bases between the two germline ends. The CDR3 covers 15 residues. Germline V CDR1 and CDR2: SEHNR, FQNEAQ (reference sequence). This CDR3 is CASSLAPAGYTEAFF. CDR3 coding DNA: TGTGCCAGCAGCTTAGCGCCGGCCGGGTACACTGAAGCTTTCTTT. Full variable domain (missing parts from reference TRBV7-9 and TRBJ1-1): DTGVSQNPRHKITKRGQNVTFRCDPISEHNRLYWYRQTLGQGPEFLTYFQNEAQLEKSRLLSDRFSAERPKGSFSTLEIQRTEQGDSAMYLCASSLAPAGYTEAFFGQGTRLTVV.

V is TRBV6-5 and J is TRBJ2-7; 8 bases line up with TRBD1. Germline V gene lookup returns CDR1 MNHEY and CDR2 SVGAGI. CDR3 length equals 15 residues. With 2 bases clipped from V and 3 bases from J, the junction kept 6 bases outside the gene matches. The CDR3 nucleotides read TGTGCCAGCAGTTACCCGGGGACAGGAATCTACGAGCAGTACTTC. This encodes CASSYPGTGIYEQYF.

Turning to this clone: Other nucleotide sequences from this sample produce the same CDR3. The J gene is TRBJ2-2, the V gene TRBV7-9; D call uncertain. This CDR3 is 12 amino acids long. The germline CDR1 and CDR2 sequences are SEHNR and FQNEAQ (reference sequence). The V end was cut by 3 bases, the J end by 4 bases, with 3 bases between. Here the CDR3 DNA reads TGTGCCAGCAGCTTGCCCACCGGGGAGCTGTTTTTT. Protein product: CASSLPTGELFF.

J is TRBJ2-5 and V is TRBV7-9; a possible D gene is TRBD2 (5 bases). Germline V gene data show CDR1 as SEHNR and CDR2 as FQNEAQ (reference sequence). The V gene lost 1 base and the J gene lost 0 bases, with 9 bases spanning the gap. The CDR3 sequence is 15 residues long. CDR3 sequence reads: CASSLDRRYQETQYF. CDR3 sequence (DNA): TGTGCCAGCAGCTTAGATCGGAGGTACCAAGAGACCCAGTACTTC. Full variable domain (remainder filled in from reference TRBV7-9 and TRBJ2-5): DTGVSQNPRHKITKRGQNVTFRCDPISEHNRLYWYRQTLGQGPEFLTYFQNEAQLEKSRLLSDRFSAERPKGSFSTLEIQRTEQGDSAMYLCASSLDRRYQETQYFGPGTRLLVL.

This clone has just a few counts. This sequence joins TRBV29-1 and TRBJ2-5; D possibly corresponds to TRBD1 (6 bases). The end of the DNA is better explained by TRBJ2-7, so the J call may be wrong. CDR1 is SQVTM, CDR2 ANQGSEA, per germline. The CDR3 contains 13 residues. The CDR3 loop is CSVEDRASYEQYF. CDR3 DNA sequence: TGCAGCGTTGAGGACAGAGCATCCTACGAGCAGTACTTC.

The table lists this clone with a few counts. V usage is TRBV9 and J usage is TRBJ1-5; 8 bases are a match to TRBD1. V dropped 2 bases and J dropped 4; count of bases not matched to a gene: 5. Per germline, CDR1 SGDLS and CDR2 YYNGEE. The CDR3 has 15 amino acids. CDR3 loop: CASSVTGEWNQPQHF. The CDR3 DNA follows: TGTGCCAGCAGCGTGACAGGGGAGTGGAATCAGCCCCAGCATTTT.

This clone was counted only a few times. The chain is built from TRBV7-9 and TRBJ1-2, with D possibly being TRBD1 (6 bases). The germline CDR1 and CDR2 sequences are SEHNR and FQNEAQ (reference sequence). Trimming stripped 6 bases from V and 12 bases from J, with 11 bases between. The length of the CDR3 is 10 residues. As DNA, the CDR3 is TGTGCCAGCAGTGAGGGGGAGGACACCTTC. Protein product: CASSEGEDTF.

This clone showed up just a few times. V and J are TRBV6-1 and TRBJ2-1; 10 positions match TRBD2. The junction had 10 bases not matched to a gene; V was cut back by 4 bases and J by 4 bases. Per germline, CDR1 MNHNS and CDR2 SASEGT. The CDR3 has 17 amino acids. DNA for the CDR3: TGTGCCAGCAGTGTGAGGGGCTTAGCGGGGGGATACAATGAGCAGTTCTTC. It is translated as CASSVRGLAGGYNEQFF.

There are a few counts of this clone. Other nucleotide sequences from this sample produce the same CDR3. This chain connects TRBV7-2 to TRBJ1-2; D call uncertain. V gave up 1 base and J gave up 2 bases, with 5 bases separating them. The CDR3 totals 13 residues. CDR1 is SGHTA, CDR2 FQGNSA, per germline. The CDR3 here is CASSLDGNYGYTF. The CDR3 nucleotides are TGTGCCAGCAGCTTAGACGGGAACTATGGCTACACCTTC.

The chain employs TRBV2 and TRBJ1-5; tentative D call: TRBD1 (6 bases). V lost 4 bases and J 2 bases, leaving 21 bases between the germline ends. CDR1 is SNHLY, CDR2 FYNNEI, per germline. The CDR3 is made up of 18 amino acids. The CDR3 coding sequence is TGTGCCAGCAGTGTGGAGGCTAGGACAGTTGGGGGCAATCAGCCCCAGCATTTT. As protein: CASSVEARTVGGNQPQHF.

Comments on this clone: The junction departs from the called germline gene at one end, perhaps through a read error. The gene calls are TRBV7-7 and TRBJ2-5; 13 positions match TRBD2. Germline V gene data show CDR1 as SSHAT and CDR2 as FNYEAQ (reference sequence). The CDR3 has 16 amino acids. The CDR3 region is CASSLGLAGEGETQYF. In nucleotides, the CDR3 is TGTGCTAGCAGCCTAGGACTAGCGGGAGAAGGAGAGACCCAGTACTTC.

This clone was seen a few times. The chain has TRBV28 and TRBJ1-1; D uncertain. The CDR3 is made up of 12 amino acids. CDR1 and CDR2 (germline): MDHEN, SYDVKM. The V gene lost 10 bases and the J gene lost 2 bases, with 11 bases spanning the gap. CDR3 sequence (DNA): TGTGCCATAGACACGGTCAACACTGAAGCTTTCTTT. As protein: CAIDTVNTEAFF.

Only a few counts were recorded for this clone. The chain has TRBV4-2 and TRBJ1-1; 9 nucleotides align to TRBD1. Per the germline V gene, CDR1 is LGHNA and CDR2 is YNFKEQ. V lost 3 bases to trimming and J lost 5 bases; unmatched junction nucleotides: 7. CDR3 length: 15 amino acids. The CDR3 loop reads CASSQGQGGRTEAFF. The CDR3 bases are TGTGCCAGCAGCCAGGGACAGGGAGGTCGGACTGAAGCTTTCTTT.

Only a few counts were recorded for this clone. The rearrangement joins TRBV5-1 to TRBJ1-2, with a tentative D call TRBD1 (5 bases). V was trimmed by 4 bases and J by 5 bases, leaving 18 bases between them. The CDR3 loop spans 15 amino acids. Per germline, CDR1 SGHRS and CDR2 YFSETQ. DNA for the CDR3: TGCGCCAGCAGCGCCGGGACTTCCATTTCATATGGCTACACCTTC. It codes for CASSAGTSISYGYTF.

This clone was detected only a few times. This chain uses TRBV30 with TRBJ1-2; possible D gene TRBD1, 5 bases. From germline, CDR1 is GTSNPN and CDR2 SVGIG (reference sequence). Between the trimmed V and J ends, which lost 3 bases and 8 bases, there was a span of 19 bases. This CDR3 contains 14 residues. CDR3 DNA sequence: TGTGCCTGGAGCCCCCTCGGGACCGGAGAAGGCTACACCTTC. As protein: CAWSPLGTGEGYTF. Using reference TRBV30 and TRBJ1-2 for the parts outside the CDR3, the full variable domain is SQTIHQWPATLVQPVGSPLSLECTVEGTSNPNLYWYRQAAGRGLQLLFYSVGIGQISSEVPQNLSASRPQDRQFILSSKKLLLSDSGFYLCAWSPLGTGEGYTFGSGTRLTVV.

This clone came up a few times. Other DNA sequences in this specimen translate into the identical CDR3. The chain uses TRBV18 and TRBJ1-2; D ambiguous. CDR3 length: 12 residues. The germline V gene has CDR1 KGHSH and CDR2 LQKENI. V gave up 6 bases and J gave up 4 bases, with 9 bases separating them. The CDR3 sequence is CASSPDGYGYTF. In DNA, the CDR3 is TGTGCCAGCTCGCCGGATGGCTATGGCTACACCTTC.

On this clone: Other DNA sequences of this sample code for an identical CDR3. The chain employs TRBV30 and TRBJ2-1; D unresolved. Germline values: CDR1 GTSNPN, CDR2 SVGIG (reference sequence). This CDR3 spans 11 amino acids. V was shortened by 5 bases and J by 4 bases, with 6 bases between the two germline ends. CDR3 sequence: CAWAGYNEQFF. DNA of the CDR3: TGTGCCTGGGCAGGATACAATGAGCAGTTCTTC. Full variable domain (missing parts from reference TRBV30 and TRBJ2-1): SQTIHQWPATLVQPVGSPLSLECTVEGTSNPNLYWYRQAAGRGLQLLFYSVGIGQISSEVPQNLSASRPQDRQFILSSKKLLLSDSGFYLCAWAGYNEQFFGPGTRLTVL.

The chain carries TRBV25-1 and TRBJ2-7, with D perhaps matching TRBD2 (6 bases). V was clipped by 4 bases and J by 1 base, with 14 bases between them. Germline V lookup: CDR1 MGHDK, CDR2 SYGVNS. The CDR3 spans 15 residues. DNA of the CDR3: TGTGCCAGCAGTGGACTAGACAGTCAGTCCTACGAGCAGTACTTC. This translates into CASSGLDSQSYEQYF.

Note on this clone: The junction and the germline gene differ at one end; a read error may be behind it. CDR3 coding DNA: TGTGCCAGCAGCTCTTGGGCCAACGTCCTGACTTTC. Translating it yields CASSSWANVLTF. The chain has TRBV28 and TRBJ2-6; D call uncertain. Germline-derived CDR1 and CDR2 are MDHEN and SYDVKM. This CDR3 has 12 residues.

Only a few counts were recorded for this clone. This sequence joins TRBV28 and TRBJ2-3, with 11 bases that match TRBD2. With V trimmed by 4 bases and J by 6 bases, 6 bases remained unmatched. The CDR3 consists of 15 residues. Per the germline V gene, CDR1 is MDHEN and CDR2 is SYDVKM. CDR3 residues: CASSSSGRRADTQYF. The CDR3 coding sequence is TGTGCCAGCAGTTCTAGCGGGAGGAGAGCGGATACGCAGTATTTT.

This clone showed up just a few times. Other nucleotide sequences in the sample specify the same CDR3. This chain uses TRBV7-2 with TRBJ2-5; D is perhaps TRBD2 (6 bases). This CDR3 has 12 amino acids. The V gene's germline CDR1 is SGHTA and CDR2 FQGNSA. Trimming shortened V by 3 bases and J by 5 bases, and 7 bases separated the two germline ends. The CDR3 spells CASSFRGETQYF. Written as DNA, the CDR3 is TGTGCCAGCAGCTTCCGGGGGGAGACCCAGTACTTC.

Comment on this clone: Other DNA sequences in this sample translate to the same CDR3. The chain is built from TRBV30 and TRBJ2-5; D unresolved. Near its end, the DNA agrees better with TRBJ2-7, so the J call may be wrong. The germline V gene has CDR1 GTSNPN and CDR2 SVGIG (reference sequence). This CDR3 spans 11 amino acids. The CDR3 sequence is CAWSPSYEQYF. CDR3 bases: TGTGCCTGGAGTCCGAGTTACGAGCAGTACTTC.